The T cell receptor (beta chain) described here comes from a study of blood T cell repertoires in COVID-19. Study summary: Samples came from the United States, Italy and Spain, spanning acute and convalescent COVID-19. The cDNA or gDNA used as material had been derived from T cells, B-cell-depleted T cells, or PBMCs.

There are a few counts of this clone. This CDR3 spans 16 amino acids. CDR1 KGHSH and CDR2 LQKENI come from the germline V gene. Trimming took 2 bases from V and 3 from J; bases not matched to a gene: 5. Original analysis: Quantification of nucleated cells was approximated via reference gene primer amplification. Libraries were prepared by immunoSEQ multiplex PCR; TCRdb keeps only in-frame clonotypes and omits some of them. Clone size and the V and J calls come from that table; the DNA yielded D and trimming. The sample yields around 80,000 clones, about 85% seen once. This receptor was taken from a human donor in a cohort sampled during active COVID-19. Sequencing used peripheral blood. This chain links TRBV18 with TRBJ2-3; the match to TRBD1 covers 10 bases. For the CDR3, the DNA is TGTGCCAGCTCACCAGTTCGACAGGGGGCAACAGATACGCAGTATTTT. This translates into CASSPVRQGATDTQYF.